The 23 T cell receptor beta chains below come from one sample, sequenced in a study of blood T cell repertoires in COVID-19. The table came from immunoSEQ multiplex PCR; TCRdb's copy has only in-frame clones and leaves some out. The data show some 78,000 clones, around nine tenths seen once. The specimen sequenced was peripheral blood. These receptors were obtained from a man aged 50-60 years with active or convalescent COVID-19.

The chain recombines TRBV10-3 with TRBJ1-1, with a possible D match to TRBD1 (6 bases). CDR1 is ENHRY and CDR2 is SYGVKD in the germline V gene. V lost 4 bases and J 1 base, leaving 10 bases between the germline ends. The CDR3 extends over 14 amino acids. In DNA form, the CDR3 reads TGTGCCATCAGTGGGACAGCCAAGAACACTGAAGCTTTCTTT. It codes for CAISGTAKNTEAFF.

V is TRBV5-1 and J is TRBJ1-3, with D possibly TRBD1 on 5 matching bases. The CDR3 covers 17 residues. Deletions cut 0 bases from V and 1 base from J, with 14 bases between. The V gene's germline CDR1 is SGHRS and CDR2 YFSETQ. Written as DNA, the CDR3 is TGCGCCAGCAGCTTGGGGTCCGGCAGGGCGTCTGGAAACACCATATATTTT. Its translation is CASSLGSGRASGNTIYF.

This chain joins TRBV4-2 and TRBJ2-3; no clear D. V lost 1 base and J lost 0, with 8 bases in between. The CDR3 runs 15 residues. From germline, CDR1 is LGHNA and CDR2 YNFKEQ. For the CDR3, the DNA is TGTGCCAGCAGCCAAGGCCAGAAAAGCACAGATACGCAGTATTTT. Protein: CASSQGQKSTDTQYF.

The chain recombines TRBV20-1 with TRBJ2-2; D is uncertain. The CDR3 is made up of 13 amino acids. Germline V gene data show CDR1 as DFQATT and CDR2 as SNEGSKA (reference sequence). V was shortened by 3 bases and J by 5 bases, with 10 bases between the two germline ends. The CDR3 sequence: CSASPGRTGELFF. The CDR3 DNA follows: TGCAGTGCTAGTCCAGGAAGAACCGGGGAGCTGTTTTTT.

J is TRBJ2-1 and V is TRBV7-2, with 14 positions matching TRBD2. V gave up 0 bases and J gave up 9 bases; unmatched junction bases: 1. The CDR3 runs 15 residues. Germline CDR1 is SGHTA and CDR2 is FQGNSA. The CDR3: CASSLATSGGGEQFF. The CDR3 bases are TGTGCCAGCAGCTTAGCGACTAGCGGGGGGGGTGAGCAGTTCTTC.

The gene calls are TRBV5-1 and TRBJ1-1, with a weak D call TRBD1 (6 bases). This CDR3 comprises 14 residues. CDR1 is SGHRS and CDR2 is YFSETQ in the germline V gene. V lost 0 bases, J lost 4 bases, and 10 bases lay in between. The DNA of the CDR3 is TGCGCCAGCAGCTTGGGACAGGAGAGCACTGAAGCTTTCTTT. Protein: CASSLGQESTEAFF.

This sequence joins TRBV13 and TRBJ1-2; 7 positions match TRBD1. Germline CDR1 and CDR2: PRHDT and FYEKMQ (reference sequence). CDR3 length: 12 amino acids. The junction had 2 bases not matched to a gene; V was cut back by 5 bases and J by 5 bases. The DNA for the CDR3 is TGTGCCAGCAGCAGCAGGGGGTATGGCTACACCTTC. It translates to CASSSRGYGYTF.

The V gene is TRBV28, the J gene TRBJ1-4; no definite D call. Trimming removed 2 bases from V and 4 bases from J, with 5 bases in between. Germline V gives CDR1 MDHEN, CDR2 SYDVKM. This CDR3 is 13 amino acids long. This CDR3 is CASSLLFNEKLFF. The CDR3 DNA reads as TGTGCCAGCAGTTTACTGTTTAATGAAAAACTGTTTTTT.

The chain joins TRBV5-5 to TRBJ2-7, with D possibly TRBD1 on 5 matching bases. The V and J ends lost 5 bases and 3 bases respectively, with 18 bases between them. CDR1 and CDR2 (germline): SGHKS, YYEKEE (reference sequence). This CDR3 region has 15 residues. This CDR3 reads CASSNDSSRYYEQYV. CDR3 DNA sequence: TGTGCCAGCAGTAATGACAGCTCCAGATACTACGAGCAGTACGTC.

V usage is TRBV28 and J usage is TRBJ1-3; D not resolved. The germline CDR1 and CDR2 sequences are MDHEN and SYDVKM. The CDR3 consists of 13 residues. Trimming took off 5 bases at V and 9 bases at J, with 14 bases between the two ends. DNA of the CDR3: TGTGCCAGCAGTATCAACTCCGCTACCACCATATATTTT. Residues: CASSINSATTIYF.

In this sample, this clone turned up a few times. The V gene is TRBV6-4, the J gene TRBJ2-2, with TRBD2 identical over 12 bases. Germline V gene lookup returns CDR1 MRHNA and CDR2 SNTAGT. The CDR3 totals 15 residues. V was clipped by 4 bases and J by 4 bases; unmatched bases: 1. The DNA for the CDR3 is TGTGCCAGCAGTGGACTAGCGGGGGCCACCGGGGAGCTGTTTTTT. This sequence encodes CASSGLAGATGELFF.

This chain connects TRBV7-9 to TRBJ1-2; TRBD1 agrees at 8 bases. Germline CDR1 SEHNR, CDR2 FQNEAQ (reference sequence). V shed 1 base and J 3 bases; nucleotides not matched to a gene: 4. CDR3 size: 15 residues. CDR3 sequence (DNA): TGTGCCAGCAGCTTAGAGGCAGGGGGCGACTATGGCTACACCTTC. It yields the protein CASSLEAGGDYGYTF.

The rearrangement joins TRBV18 to TRBJ1-6; tentative D call: TRBD1 (6 bases). V was trimmed by 2 bases and J by 9 bases, leaving 17 bases between them. CDR1 and CDR2 (germline): KGHSH, LQKENI. The CDR3 sequence is 16 residues long. CDR3 protein: CASSPSPGVVGSPLHF. The CDR3 DNA is TGTGCCAGCTCACCATCCCCAGGGGTGGTCGGTTCACCCCTCCACTTT.

The CDR3 loop reads CASSEAGRTGNTEAFF. CDR3 nucleotide sequence: TGTGCCAGCAGTGAAGCTGGGCGGACAGGGAACACTGAAGCTTTCTTT. The chain is built from TRBV6-1 and TRBJ1-1, with 7 positions matching TRBD1. Germline CDR1 MNHNS, CDR2 SASEGT. The ends lost 0 bases at V and 1 base at J; junction bases unmatched: 5. CDR3 length: 16 residues.

This chain joins TRBV5-1 and TRBJ2-2; 7 bases line up with TRBD1. Germline V gives CDR1 SGHRS, CDR2 YFSETQ. CDR3 length: 15 amino acids. V lost 7 bases and J lost 4; bases outside the gene matches: 10. In DNA form, the CDR3 reads TGCGCCAGCGGCGGACAGGACGTCGGCACCGGGGAGCTGTTTTTT. Its protein product is CASGGQDVGTGELFF.

J is TRBJ2-2 and V is TRBV2, with TRBD1 matching 7 bases. This CDR3 has 14 amino acids. Germline V gives CDR1 SNHLY, CDR2 FYNNEI. The V segment lost 6 bases and the J segment 6 bases; nucleotides outside the gene matches: 7. CDR3 region: CASRDRIIPGELFF. In nucleotides, the CDR3 is TGTGCCAGCAGGGACAGGATAATTCCCGGGGAGCTGTTTTTT.

CDR3: CASSPGQGAETQYF. The CDR3 nucleotides are TGTGCCAGCAGCCCCGGACAGGGGGCAGAGACCCAGTACTTC. The chain links TRBV11-2 to TRBJ2-5; TRBD1 aligns across 11 bases. V gave up 5 bases and J gave up 4 bases; unmatched junction bases: 3. CDR1 is SGHAT and CDR2 is FQNNGV in the germline V gene. The length of the CDR3 is 14 residues.

The chain has TRBV12-3 or TRBV12-4 and TRBJ2-5, with TRBD2 as a possible D gene (5 bases). The CDR3 is 12 amino acids. V lost 7 bases and J lost 7, with 13 bases in between. The CDR3 region is CASTRASGTQYF. CDR3 sequence (DNA): TGTGCCAGCACGCGGGCTTCTGGGACCCAGTACTTC.

This chain joins TRBV5-1 and TRBJ2-5; TRBD1 matches 7 bases. From germline, CDR1 is SGHRS and CDR2 YFSETQ. The CDR3 runs 14 residues. The V and J ends lost 4 bases and 3 bases, in that order; junction bases with no gene match: 6. As DNA, the CDR3 is TGCGCCAGCAGCCCCAGTACAGGGGAAGAGACCCAGTACTTC. As protein: CASSPSTGEETQYF.

The V and J genes are TRBV6-5 and TRBJ2-1; D gene uncertain. V lost 5 bases and J 4 bases, leaving 15 bases between the germline ends. Germline V gives CDR1 MNHEY, CDR2 SVGAGI. The CDR3 consists of 15 residues. The CDR3 bases are TGTGCCAGCAGTCCCCGGCCGGGTTTATACAATGAGCAGTTCTTC. Amino acids: CASSPRPGLYNEQFF.

V gene TRBV6-6 combines with J gene TRBJ2-5, with 16 nucleotides matching TRBD2. The CDR3 is 16 residues long. The V gene's germline CDR1 is MNHNY and CDR2 SVGAGI (reference sequence). V lost 8 bases and J lost 2; bases outside the gene matches: 5. DNA for the CDR3: TGTGCCAGCGGGACTAGCGGGGGGGAAGGGCAAGAGACCCAGTACTTC. It yields the protein CASGTSGGEGQETQYF.

The chain is built from TRBV11-2 and TRBJ1-4; D is unclear. The V end was cut by 4 bases, the J end by 7 bases, with 10 bases between. This CDR3 region has 13 residues. The germline V gene encodes CDR1 SGHAT and CDR2 FQNNGV. The CDR3 DNA reads TGTGCCAGCAGCTCGGACTTTGGTGAAAAACTGTTTTTT. As protein: CASSSDFGEKLFF.

This clone was recorded a few times. The chain has TRBV7-2 and TRBJ2-7; D is possibly TRBD2 (6 bases). Germline V gives CDR1 SGHTA, CDR2 FQGNSA. V was cut by 4 bases and J by 9 bases, with 19 bases left in between. The CDR3 consists of 14 residues. CDR3 protein: CASSSYGSSRVQYF. The CDR3 bases are TGTGCCAGCAGCTCCTACGGGAGTTCGCGAGTGCAGTACTTC.